This record looks at one TCR beta chain sequence and its context. CDR3 length: 15 residues. CDR1 and CDR2 from the germline V gene are ENHRY and SYGVKD. This entry belongs to a study of CXCR3-negative and CXCR3-positive naive CD8 T cells. cDNA libraries for TRB were generated by 5' RACE incorporating UMI labels. TCRdb reprocessed the 5' RACE reads and keeps a single row for each CDR3 protein, giving no DNA. This repertoire includes around 45,000 distinct CDR3 sequences. This clonotype originated in a human donor in good health. Some clones in this sample may be carry-over from other donors' samples. Material: naive CXCR3- CD8+ T cells from blood. Subset meaning: CD45RO-CCR7+CD27+CD95- naive CD8+ T cells lacking CXCR3 (TNR3-). The chain couples TRBV10-3 to TRBJ2-7; TCRdb proposes TRBD1, but this gene call is untestable without DNA. CDR3: CASLPSGRGQYEQYF.